The 7 T cell receptor beta chains in this list originate from one sample, sequenced in a study of blood T cell repertoires in COVID-19. The assay was immunoSEQ multiplex PCR, and TCRdb's table has in-frame clones only and misses some. This sample has 200,000 or so clones, with around 84% found just once. The sample taken for sequencing was peripheral blood. Receptors originate from a man aged 35-49 years who had recovered from COVID-19.

The chain couples TRBV6-6 to TRBJ2-6; weak D call: TRBD2 (6 bases). Germline CDR1 is MNHNY and CDR2 is SVGAGI (reference sequence). The CDR3 loop spans 16 amino acids. With 5 bases removed from V and 0 bases from J, the gap between germline ends came to 11 bases. In DNA form, the CDR3 reads TGTGCCAGCAGTGGGACTCCGTTCTCTGGGGCCAACGTCCTGACTTTC. Protein sequence: CASSGTPFSGANVLTF.

The chain's CDR3 is CATSSDRGLGTEAFF. In nucleotides, the CDR3 is TGTGCCACCAGCAGTGACAGGGGGCTAGGCACTGAAGCTTTCTTT. The gene calls are TRBV15 and TRBJ1-1; 10 nucleotides match TRBD1. The CDR3 contains 15 residues. Germline V gene sequence: CDR1 LNHNV, CDR2 YYDKDF (reference sequence). V trimming: 3 bases; J trimming: 4 bases; junction bases outside the gene matches: 5.

The genes are TRBV11-2 and TRBJ2-7; 7 nucleotides line up with TRBD1. Losses at the gene ends were 5 bases for V and 12 bases for J; bases not matched to a gene: 7. The V gene's germline CDR1 is SGHAT and CDR2 FQNNGV. This CDR3 is 11 amino acids long. The CDR3: CASSPDRVPYF. In nucleotides, the CDR3 is TGTGCCAGCAGCCCCGACAGGGTCCCGTACTTC.

The genes are TRBV5-5 and TRBJ1-3; no clear D. Germline-derived CDR1 and CDR2 are SGHKS and YYEKEE (reference sequence). V was pared by 0 bases and J by 7 bases, with 11 bases between. The CDR3 runs 14 residues. CDR3 bases: TGTGCCAGCAGCTTGGGCTCAGGCAGGAACACCATATATTTT. This sequence encodes CASSLGSGRNTIYF.

This clone came up a few times. The chain employs TRBV6-2 or TRBV6-3 and TRBJ2-7; the D is unclear. Looked up from germline, CDR1 is MNHEY and CDR2 is SVGEGT. V was cut by 2 bases and J by 5 bases, with 7 bases left in between. This CDR3 contains 12 residues. CDR3 nucleotide sequence: TGTGCCAGCAGTTACCAACAGAACGAGCAGTACTTC. Protein sequence: CASSYQQNEQYF.

The J gene is TRBJ2-2, the V gene TRBV27, with 8 bases fitting TRBD2. With 5 bases clipped from V and 3 bases from J, the junction kept 11 bases outside the gene matches. Germline V gene data show CDR1 as MNHEY and CDR2 as SMNVEV (reference sequence). The CDR3 totals 17 residues. CDR3 region: CASSAGRGGGDTGELFF. CDR3 coding DNA: TGTGCCAGCAGTGCCGGGAGGGGAGGAGGGGACACCGGGGAGCTGTTTTTT.

With regard to this clone: Other DNA sequences from this sample encode an identical CDR3 as well. The J gene is TRBJ1-3, the V gene TRBV5-1; tentatively, D is TRBD1 (5 bases). The germline CDR1 and CDR2 sequences are SGHRS and YFSETQ. The CDR3 loop spans 14 amino acids. V was clipped by 2 bases and J by 4 bases, with 10 bases between them. Written as DNA, the CDR3 is TGCGCCAGCAGCTTAGGGCAGGGCGGAAACACCATATATTTT. It codes for CASSLGQGGNTIYF.